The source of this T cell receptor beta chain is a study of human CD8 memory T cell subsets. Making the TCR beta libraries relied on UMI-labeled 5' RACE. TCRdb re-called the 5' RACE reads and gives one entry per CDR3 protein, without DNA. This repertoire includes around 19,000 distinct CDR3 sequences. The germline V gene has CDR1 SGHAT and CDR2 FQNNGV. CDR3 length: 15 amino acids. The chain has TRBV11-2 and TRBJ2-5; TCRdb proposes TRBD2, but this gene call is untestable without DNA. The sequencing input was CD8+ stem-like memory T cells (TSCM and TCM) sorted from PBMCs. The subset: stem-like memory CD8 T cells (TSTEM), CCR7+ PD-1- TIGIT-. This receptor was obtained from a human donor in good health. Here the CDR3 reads CASSLDHREGETQYF. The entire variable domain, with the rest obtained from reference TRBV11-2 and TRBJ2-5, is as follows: EAGVAQSPRYKIIEKRQSVAFWCNPISGHATLYWYQQILGQGPKLLIQFQNNGVVDDSQLPKDRFSAERLKGVDSTLKIQPAKLEDSAVYLCASSLDHREGETQYFGPGTRLLVL.